Listed below are T cell receptor beta chains from one sample, sequenced in a study of T-cell reconstitution after alpha-beta-depleted transplantation in children. TCRdb processed the PCR reads anew with MiXCR; each CDR3 protein has one entry. The repertoire holds 150,000 to 250,000 distinct CDR3 sequences, with more than 12% as singletons. The material sequenced was PBMCs from the stem cell graft donor, taken from the stem cell graft. The receptors originated from a human donor who donated a stem cell graft to a child with acute lymphoblastic leukemia. CDR3s include the opening cysteine and the closing phenylalanine or tryptophan. Each record gives: D gene, V gene, J gene, clone size, CDR3 protein, CDR3 DNA. A D gene is named only where the DNA matches it firmly. Not all rows give a size; the values are once, few, many and, for expanded clones, a class.

-	TRBV29-1	TRBJ1-2	many	CSVEHQTYYGYTF	TGCAGCGTTGAACATCAGACTTACTATGGCTACACCTTC
TRBD2	TRBV2	TRBJ2-3	many	CASRELAGRADTQYF	TGTGCCAGCAGGGAACTAGCGGGAAGGGCAGATACGCAGTATTTT
TRBD1	TRBV20-1	TRBJ2-3	-	CSAVQGSDTQYF	TGCAGTGCGGTACAGGGGTCAGATACGCAGTATTTT
TRBD1	TRBV12-3/TRBV12-4	TRBJ1-1	-	CASSPNPGTGVSTEAFF	TGTGCCAGCAGCCCCAATCCCGGGACAGGGGTATCCACTGAAGCTTTCTTT
-	TRBV5-1	TRBJ2-2	-	CASSLVIDPEFAGELFF	TGCGCCAGCAGCTTGGTAATTGACCCTGAATTCGCCGGGGAGCTGTTTTTT
-	TRBV12-3/TRBV12-4	TRBJ1-5	-	CASTLGGGGPQHF	TGTGCCAGCACCCTGGGGGGTGGGGGGCCCCAGCATTTT
-	TRBV20-1	TRBJ2-6	-	CSAKDLRQSSGANVLTF	TGCAGTGCCAAAGACCTCAGGCAATCCTCTGGGGCCAACGTCCTGACTTTC
TRBD1	TRBV12-3/TRBV12-4	TRBJ2-5	-	CASSPGTALSVYF	TGTGCCAGCAGTCCAGGGACAGCATTATCTGTGTACTTC
-	TRBV4-1	TRBJ2-1	many	CASSQVGSYNEQFF	TGCGCCAGCAGCCAAGTTGGGTCCTACAATGAGCAGTTCTTC
TRBD2	TRBV25-1	TRBJ2-7	many	CASSIAGTTSYEQYF	TGTGCCAGCAGTATCGCTGGGACTACCTCCTACGAGCAGTACTTC
-	TRBV20-1	TRBJ2-3	many	CSARRDEDTDTQYF	TGCAGTGCTAGGCGGGACGAGGACACAGATACGCAGTATTTT
TRBD2	TRBV11-3	TRBJ2-1	-	CASSSKGLAGGYNEQFF	TGTGCCAGCAGCTCTAAGGGACTAGCGGGAGGGTACAATGAGCAGTTCTTC
TRBD1	TRBV5-1	TRBJ2-3	many	CASRTGDLPLSTDTQYF	TGCGCCAGCAGGACAGGGGACTTACCTCTTAGCACAGATACGCAGTATTTT
TRBD2	TRBV20-1	TRBJ2-6	many	CSANGLAVSGANVLTF	TGCAGTGCTAATGGACTAGCGGTCTCTGGGGCCAACGTCCTGACTTTC
-	TRBV5-1	TRBJ2-2	medium-sized	CASGDTRDTGELFF	TGCGCCAGCGGAGACACCCGAGACACCGGGGAGCTGTTTTTT
TRBD2	TRBV5-1	TRBJ2-3	many	CASSPGLATDTQYF	TGTGCCAGCAGTCCCGGACTAGCTACAGATACGCAGTATTTT
TRBD1	TRBV18	TRBJ1-6	many	CASSLNPGTGNSPLHF	TGTGCCAGCTCACTTAACCCCGGGACAGGGAATTCACCCCTCCACTTT
TRBD1	TRBV11-2	TRBJ1-2	-	CASSPGPGQGGYGYTF	TGTGCCAGCAGCCCGGGGCCGGGACAGGGCGGCTATGGCTACACCTTC
TRBD1	TRBV20-1	TRBJ1-1	-	CSARLGQGAWNTEAFF	TGCAGTGCTAGACTCGGACAGGGGGCTTGGAACACTGAAGCTTTCTTT
-	TRBV12-3/TRBV12-4	TRBJ1-4	-	CTSSLGATNEKLFF	TGTACCAGCAGTTTGGGGGCAACTAATGAAAAACTGTTTTTT